Described below is a single T cell receptor beta chain sequence and its context. As yet, its antigen is unknown. This specimen belongs to a study of shared clonotypes between healthy human individuals. The study's findings and limits: When compared with the clonotypes that were shared by all four sorted-subset donors, the non-shared clonotypes turned out to have lower generation probabilities.

The data were produced by immunoSEQ multiplex PCR, yet TCRdb's version contains in-frame clones alone and is incomplete. The data hold 2 million to 2.5 million clones, with 85% to 95% observed a single time. Sequencing was performed on naive CD4+ T cells from PBMCs. This sample's subset: CD45RA+ positively selected. This TCR was recovered from a man aged 18 to 29 in good health. Some clones in this sample may be carry-over from other donors' samples.

CDR3 coding DNA: TGTGCCAGCAGCCCTAAGACTAGCGGGCCTAGGGGATCCCAAGAGACCCAGTACTTC. Translated: CASSPKTSGPRGSQETQYF. This chain uses TRBV5-4 with TRBJ2-5, with 10 bases matching TRBD2. V was clipped by 4 bases and J by 1 base; unmatched bases: 16. Germline V gene data show CDR1 as SGHNT and CDR2 as YYREEE (reference sequence). The CDR3 spans 19 residues. The complete variable domain, with remaining parts taken from reference TRBV5-4 and TRBJ2-5, reads ETGVTQSPTHLIKTRGQQVTLRCSSQSGHNTVSWYQQALGQGPQFIFQYYREEENGRGNFPPRFSGLQFPNYSSELNVNALELDDSALYLCASSPKTSGPRGSQETQYFGPGTRLLVL.